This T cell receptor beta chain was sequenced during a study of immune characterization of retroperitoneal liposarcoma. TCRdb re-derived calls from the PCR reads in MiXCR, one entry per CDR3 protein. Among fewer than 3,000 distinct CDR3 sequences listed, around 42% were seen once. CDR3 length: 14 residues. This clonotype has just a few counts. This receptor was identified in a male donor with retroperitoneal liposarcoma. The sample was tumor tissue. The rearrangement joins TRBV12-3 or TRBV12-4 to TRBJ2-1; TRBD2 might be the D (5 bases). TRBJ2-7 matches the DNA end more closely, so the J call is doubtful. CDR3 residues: CASSVREGSYEQYF. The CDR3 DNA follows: TGTGCCAGCAGTGTACGGGAAGGCTCCTACGAGCAGTACTTC.